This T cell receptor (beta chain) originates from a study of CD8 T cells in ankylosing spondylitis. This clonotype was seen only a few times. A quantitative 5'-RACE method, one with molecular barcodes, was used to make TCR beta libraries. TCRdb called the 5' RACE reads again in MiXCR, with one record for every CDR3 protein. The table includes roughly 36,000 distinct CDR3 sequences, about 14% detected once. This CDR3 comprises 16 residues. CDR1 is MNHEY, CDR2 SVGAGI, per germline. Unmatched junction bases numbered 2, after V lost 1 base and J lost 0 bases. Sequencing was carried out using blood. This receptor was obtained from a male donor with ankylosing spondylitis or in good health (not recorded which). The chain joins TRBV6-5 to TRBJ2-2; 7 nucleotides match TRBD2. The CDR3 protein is CASSYYRGANTGELFF. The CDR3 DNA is TGTGCCAGCAGTTACTACCGGGGGGCGAACACCGGGGAGCTGTTTTTT.